This entry lists 22 T cell receptor beta chains sequenced from one sample in a study of T cell repertoires in cytomegalovirus infection. One entry per CDR3 protein results from TCRdb running MiXCR on the reads. The sample records roughly 240,000 distinct CDR3 sequences, 6.5% being singletons. The material sequenced was PBMCs. These TCRs come from a human donor in good health (CMV status not recorded). Some clones in this sample may be carry-over from other donors' samples.

This clonotype was found many times. The chain links TRBV4-3 to TRBJ1-5; D is ambiguous. The CDR3 totals 15 residues. Germline-derived CDR1 and CDR2 are LGHNA and YSLEER. The V end lost 6 bases, the J end lost 2 bases, and 14 bases lay between the germline ends. The chain's CDR3 is CASSPGPLGNQPQHF. The CDR3, as DNA: TGCGCCAGCAGTCCCGGGCCTTTGGGCAATCAGCCCCAGCATTTT.

This clonotype was seen many times. This chain joins TRBV19 and TRBJ2-2; D is perhaps TRBD1 or TRBD2 (5 bases each). This CDR3 comprises 15 residues. V lost 6 bases and J lost 0, with 11 bases in between. CDR1 LNHDA and CDR2 SQIVND come from the germline V gene (reference sequence). The DNA of the CDR3 is TGTGCCAGTAGCCCCGGGGCCGCGAACACCGGGGAGCTGTTTTTT. Protein: CASSPGAANTGELFF.

This clonotype has at least ten counts. This chain uses TRBV5-5 with TRBJ1-4, with a weak D call TRBD1 (6 bases). V shed 4 bases and J shed 8 bases, with 15 bases lying between them. The CDR3 has 14 amino acids. Germline values: CDR1 SGHKS, CDR2 YYEKEE (reference sequence). Here the CDR3 reads CASSNTGQGEKLFF. CDR3 sequence (DNA): TGTGCCAGCAGCAACACGGGACAAGGCGAAAAACTGTTTTTT. Based on the CDR3 plus reference TRBV5-5 and TRBJ1-4, the full variable domain is DAGVTQSPTHLIKTRGQQVTLRCSPISGHKSVSWYQQVLGQGPQFIFQYYEKEERGRGNFPDRFSARQFPNYSSELNVNALLLGDSALYLCASSNTGQGEKLFFGSGTQLSVL.

The sample holds many counts of this clonotype. The CDR3 region is CASSPPGTANMNTEAFF. The CDR3 DNA reads TGTGCCAGCTCACCACCAGGGACAGCCAACATGAACACTGAAGCTTTCTTT. This chain uses TRBV18 with TRBJ1-1; 7 bases line up with TRBD1. The CDR3 extends over 17 amino acids. V shed 0 bases and J 0 bases; nucleotides not matched to a gene: 7. Germline V gene lookup returns CDR1 KGHSH and CDR2 LQKENI. Complete variable domain (other parts from reference TRBV18 and TRBJ1-1): NAGVMQNPRHLVRRRGQEARLRCSPMKGHSHVYWYRQLPEEGLKFMVYLQKENIIDESGMPKERFSAEFPKEGPSILRIQQVVRGDSAAYFCASSPPGTANMNTEAFFGQGTRLTVV.

This clonotype was counted ten times or more. The V call is TRBV7-9, the J call TRBJ2-7, with D perhaps TRBD1 (5 bases). The germline V gene encodes CDR1 SEHNR and CDR2 FQNEAQ (reference sequence). This CDR3 region has 13 residues. Trimming cost V 4 bases and J 6 bases, with 13 bases left between them. As DNA, the CDR3 is TGTGCCAGCAGCTCCCAGGAAGGGGCCGAGCAGTACTTC. Residues: CASSSQEGAEQYF.

This clonotype was detected ten times or more. The V call is TRBV4-3, the J call TRBJ1-2; D gene ambiguous. V was pared by 1 base and J by 0 bases, with 9 bases between. The CDR3 sequence is 15 residues long. CDR1 is LGHNA, CDR2 YSLEER, per germline. CDR3 bases: TGCGCCAGCAGCCAAGCCCTCGCTTCTAACTATGGCTACACCTTC. This codes for CASSQALASNYGYTF.

This clonotype was seen repeatedly, ten times or more. This chain links TRBV5-6 with TRBJ2-2; D is uncertain. This CDR3 is 12 amino acids long. V was cut by 2 bases and J by 7 bases, with 6 bases left in between. Germline-derived CDR1 and CDR2 are SGHDT and YYEEEE. The CDR3 DNA reads as TGTGCCAGCAGCTTATATTTCGGGGAGCTGTTTTTT. Protein: CASSLYFGELFF.

This clonotype was observed at least ten times. The chain links TRBV18 to TRBJ1-5; the D gene is possibly TRBD1 (5 bases). Germline CDR1 KGHSH, CDR2 LQKENI. The V gene lost 3 bases and the J gene lost 7 bases, with 13 bases spanning the gap. CDR3 length equals 14 residues. CDR3 in amino acids: CASSPAGLGQPQHF. The CDR3 coding sequence is TGTGCCAGCTCACCGGCGGGGCTAGGGCAGCCCCAGCATTTT.

In this sample, this clonotype turned up many times. The chain carries TRBV12-3 or TRBV12-4 and TRBJ2-4, with D possibly being TRBD1 or TRBD2 (5 bases each). The length of the CDR3 is 15 residues. V was clipped by 1 base and J by 3 bases, with 10 bases between them. CDR3 loop: CASSLGTGGKNIQYF. The CDR3 nucleotides are TGTGCCAGCAGTTTAGGAACAGGAGGCAAAAACATTCAGTACTTC.

This clonotype was picked up many times. This chain joins TRBV6-1 and TRBJ2-3; TRBD1 matches at 10 bases. The CDR3 sequence is 14 residues long. The junction had 2 bases not matched to a gene; V was cut back by 3 bases and J by 5 bases. The germline V gene has CDR1 MNHNS and CDR2 SASEGT. CDR3 nucleotides: TGTGCCAGCAGTGAGACAGGGGGCCAAGATACGCAGTATTTT. Protein sequence: CASSETGGQDTQYF.

This clonotype showed up many times. The chain is built from TRBV4-3 and TRBJ1-1, with 7 positions matching TRBD1. The length of the CDR3 is 15 residues. With V trimmed by 0 bases and J by 8 bases, 9 bases remained unmatched. Germline CDR1 and CDR2: LGHNA and YSLEER. This CDR3 reads CASSQETIDRVEAFF. The CDR3 region has the DNA TGCGCCAGCAGCCAAGAGACTATTGACAGGGTAGAAGCTTTCTTT.

The sample holds many counts of this clonotype. The chain combines TRBV29-1 with TRBJ2-5; D remains ambiguous. Germline V lookup: CDR1 SQVTM, CDR2 ANQGSEA. Trimming removed 2 bases from V and 4 bases from J, with 8 bases in between. This CDR3 contains 12 residues. The CDR3 DNA reads as TGCAGCGTTGAAATAGCCGCAGAGACCCAGTACTTC. This translates into CSVEIAAETQYF.

The chain uses TRBV6-5 and TRBJ2-7; D may be TRBD1 (7 bases). Deletions cut 4 bases from V and 0 bases from J, with 13 bases between. This CDR3 is 15 amino acids long. CDR1 MNHEY and CDR2 SVGAGI come from the germline V gene. The CDR3 region has the DNA TGTGCCAGCAGTTTCGGGGGACAGACCTCCTACGAGCAGTACTTC. Its translation: CASSFGGQTSYEQYF.

This clonotype was observed many times. This chain joins TRBV7-2 and TRBJ2-4; 7 bases fit TRBD1. The junction had 8 bases not matched to a gene; V was cut back by 4 bases and J by 5 bases. The CDR3 totals 15 residues. Germline-derived CDR1 and CDR2 are SGHTA and FQGNSA. The CDR3 DNA reads TGTGCCAGCAGCTACTCCGGGACAGAAGAAAACATTCAGTACTTC. Translation gives CASSYSGTEENIQYF.

This clonotype was observed at least ten times. The CDR3 DNA reads TGCAGTGCTAATAGCGGGGACGAAGAGACCCAGTACTTC. This translates into CSANSGDEETQYF. This chain uses TRBV20-1 with TRBJ2-5; 8 bases align to TRBD2. CDR1 is DFQATT, CDR2 SNEGSKA, per germline (reference sequence). With V trimmed by 4 bases and J by 3 bases, 4 bases remained unmatched. CDR3 length equals 13 residues.

In its sample, this clonotype was seen many times. V usage is TRBV7-3 and J usage is TRBJ2-3; possibly TRBD2 for D (5 bases). V was cut by 3 bases and J by 2 bases, with 9 bases left in between. Germline lookup yields CDR1 SGHTA and CDR2 FQGTGA. The CDR3 spans 14 residues. CDR3 in amino acids: CASSFGLNTDTQYF. The CDR3 DNA follows: TGTGCCAGCAGCTTCGGACTCAACACAGATACGCAGTATTTT.

The chain has TRBV9 and TRBJ1-2; weak D call: TRBD1 (5 bases). V was shortened by 2 bases and J by 2 bases, with 10 bases between the two germline ends. CDR1 is SGDLS and CDR2 is YYNGEE in the germline V gene. The CDR3 sequence is 14 residues long. The chain's CDR3 is CASSVTAENYGYTF. In DNA, the CDR3 is TGTGCCAGCAGCGTGACAGCGGAAAACTATGGCTACACCTTC. Based on the CDR3 plus reference TRBV9 and TRBJ1-2, the full variable domain is DSGVTQTPKHLITATGQRVTLRCSPRSGDLSVYWYQQSLDQGLQFLIQYYNGEERAKGNILERFSAQQFPDLHSELNLSSLELGDSALYFCASSVTAENYGYTFGSGTRLTVV.

This clonotype was seen repeatedly, ten times or more. This chain links TRBV12-3 or TRBV12-4 with TRBJ2-5; TRBD2 might be the D (6 bases). V lost 2 bases and J lost 2, with 15 bases in between. The CDR3 covers 16 residues. The CDR3 reads CASSLRGAVAQETQYF. The CDR3 DNA sequence: TGTGCCAGCAGTTTACGCGGGGCCGTGGCGCAAGAGACCCAGTACTTC.

This clonotype was counted many times. This chain links TRBV14 with TRBJ1-6; D gene ambiguous. V shed 1 base and J shed 9 bases, with 7 bases lying between them. CDR1 SGHDN and CDR2 FVKESK come from the germline V gene. This CDR3 has 13 residues. CDR3 nucleotide sequence: TGTGCCAGCAGCCAAGTTATGAGTTCACCCCTCCACTTT. This encodes CASSQVMSSPLHF.

In its sample, this clonotype was seen many times. V gene TRBV29-1 combines with J gene TRBJ2-5, with 11 bases matching TRBD2. The length of the CDR3 is 14 residues. Trimming took 7 bases from V and 5 from J; bases not matched to a gene: 9. Germline V gives CDR1 SQVTM, CDR2 ANQGSEA. CDR3 amino acids: CSAGGSGGAETQYF. The DNA of the CDR3 is TGCAGCGCTGGGGGTAGCGGGGGGGCCGAGACCCAGTACTTC.

This sequence joins TRBV20-1 and TRBJ2-7; the D is unclear. Germline assignment: CDR1 DFQATT and CDR2 SNEGSKA (reference sequence). V lost 6 bases and J 2 bases, leaving 11 bases between the germline ends. This CDR3 comprises 12 residues. The CDR3 DNA is TGCAGTGCCGGGCGTTCCACCTACGAGCAGTACTTC. Amino acids: CSAGRSTYEQYF.

At least ten counts were recorded for this clonotype. The rearrangement links TRBV11-2 to TRBJ1-4, with no clear D. The CDR3 covers 13 residues. The V and J ends lost 5 bases and 2 bases respectively, with 6 bases between them. Germline CDR1 SGHAT, CDR2 FQNNGV. CDR3 sequence: CASSVGTNEKLFF. The CDR3 coding sequence is TGTGCCAGCAGCGTCGGGACTAATGAAAAACTGTTTTTT.